This T cell receptor beta chain comes out of a study of CD8+ T cells in alopecia areata. Study-wide results and limits: Sequencing of scalp samples also captures resident alphabeta T cells of normal skin. Patients displayed less clarity in TCR sharing than mice, a finding possibly related to HLA. More clonal than normal scalp was lesional scalp, particularly alopecia totalis/universalis.

PBMCs yielded sorted CD4+ and CD8+ T cells. The sample holds a few counts of this clone. What it binds is unknown. This CDR3 has 15 amino acids. The ends were cut back, 4 bases at V and 2 bases at J, with 13 bases in the middle. Germline V gene data show CDR1 as SGHDN and CDR2 as FVKESK. The sequencing template was cDNA reverse transcribed from extracted RNA. Sequencing used immunoSEQ multiplex PCR; TCRdb keeps in-frame clones, though not all of them. The table records around 97,000 clones, approximately 52% of them present only once. The clonotype originates from a human donor in good health. The rearrangement joins TRBV14 to TRBJ2-3, with D possibly being TRBD2 (5 bases). Sequencing used CD4+ T cells sorted from blood. The CDR3 nucleotides read TGTGCCAGCAGCCTCGGACTGACGATCACAGATACGCAGTATTTT. The encoded protein is CASSLGLTITDTQYF.